The 24 T cell receptor beta chains listed next were all sequenced from one sample in a study of T cells in Graves' hyperthyroidism and ophthalmopathy. There were TCR beta CDR3 regions amplified from RNA transcripts. In the first-round RT-PCR of the TCR CDR3, the HTBI primer set was used. TCRdb processed the multiplex PCR reads anew with MiXCR; each CDR3 protein has one entry. The sample contains around 100,000 distinct CDR3 sequences, about half of which appear only once. Sequenced input: blood. Receptors originate from a man in his forties or fifties with Graves' hyperthyroidism.

Ten or more counts support this clonotype. V is TRBV6-1 and J is TRBJ2-7; possibly TRBD1 for D (5 bases). Trimming cost V 1 base and J 3 bases, with 10 bases left between them. Germline values: CDR1 MNHNS, CDR2 SASEGT. This CDR3 comprises 14 residues. The CDR3 here is CASSEGQLSYEQYF. Here the CDR3 DNA reads TGTGCCAGCAGTGAAGGACAGCTAAGCTACGAGCAGTACTTC.

Many counts were recorded for this clonotype. The J gene is TRBJ1-5, the V gene TRBV20-1, with D maybe TRBD1 (5 bases). Trimming took 5 bases from V and 4 from J, leaving 15 bases between them. The CDR3 is made up of 14 amino acids. Germline assignment: CDR1 DFQATT and CDR2 SNEGSKA (reference sequence). The CDR3 loop is CSASNRQTNQPQHF. CDR3 nucleotides: TGCAGTGCTTCCAATAGACAGACAAATCAGCCCCAGCATTTT.

This clonotype appeared many times. The J gene is TRBJ1-3, the V gene TRBV6-1; 8 bases match TRBD1. The CDR3 sequence is 13 residues long. V trimming: 6 bases; J trimming: 3 bases; junction bases outside the gene matches: 1. Germline CDR1 MNHNS, CDR2 SASEGT. DNA of the CDR3: TGTGCCAGCAGACAGGGGGGTGGAAACACCATATATTTT. It is translated as CASRQGGGNTIYF.

In this sample, this clonotype turned up many times. The gene calls are TRBV7-9 and TRBJ1-6; D might be TRBD1 (5 bases). The CDR3 runs to 18 residues. V lost 5 bases, J lost 0 bases, and 17 bases lay in between. In germline, CDR1 is SEHNR, CDR2 FQNEAQ (reference sequence). CDR3 DNA sequence: TGTGCCAGCAGCCCACCCAGGGCCGTAAGCTCCTATAATTCACCCCTCCACTTT. It yields the protein CASSPPRAVSSYNSPLHF.

The V gene is TRBV5-1, the J gene TRBJ2-5, with 15 bases identical to TRBD2. The CDR3 runs 15 residues. The ends lost 4 bases at V and 7 bases at J; junction bases unmatched: 5. Germline CDR1 is SGHRS and CDR2 is YFSETQ. The chain's CDR3 is CASSQRTSGGGTQYF. The CDR3 bases are TGCGCCAGCAGCCAGCGGACTAGCGGGGGGGGGACCCAGTACTTC.

In this sample, this clonotype turned up many times. The CDR3: CSATHHGPHKETQYF. The CDR3 DNA reads as TGCAGTGCTACCCACCACGGGCCACACAAAGAGACCCAGTACTTC. The V gene is TRBV20-1, the J gene TRBJ2-5, with no clear D. The V gene's germline CDR1 is DFQATT and CDR2 SNEGSKA (reference sequence). V lost 4 bases to trimming and J lost 3 bases, with 18 bases between them. This CDR3 region has 15 residues.

J is TRBJ2-3 and V is TRBV10-1; D is possibly TRBD2 (7 bases). Germline V gene sequence: CDR1 WNHNN, CDR2 SYGVQD (reference sequence). The CDR3 is 17 residues long. Trimming took 8 bases from V and 1 from J, leaving 22 bases between them. This chain's CDR3 is CASDLGEGGGGTDTQYF. The CDR3, as DNA: TGCGCCAGCGACCTAGGGGAAGGGGGGGGGGGCACAGATACGCAGTATTTT.

At least ten counts were recorded for this clonotype. This chain links TRBV19 with TRBJ2-7, with 7 nucleotides matching TRBD1. Unmatched junction bases numbered 11, after V lost 4 bases and J lost 5 bases. Germline V CDR1 and CDR2: LNHDA, SQIVND (reference sequence). CDR3 size: 15 residues. The CDR3 nucleotides are TGTGCCAGTAGTAAGGCCAGGGGGAAGATGGACGAGCAGTACTTC. This codes for CASSKARGKMDEQYF.

As DNA, the CDR3 is TGTGCCAGCAGCTTAGCGGTAACTGGGGCCAACGTCCTGACTTTC. It codes for CASSLAVTGANVLTF. This chain joins TRBV7-8 and TRBJ2-6, with D uncertain. Trimming shortened V by 0 bases and J by 2 bases, and 5 bases separated the two germline ends. Germline V gene data show CDR1 as SGHVS and CDR2 as FQNEAQ. The CDR3 is 15 residues long.

The chain couples TRBV7-6 to TRBJ1-1; D may be TRBD1 (6 bases). CDR3 length equals 15 residues. Germline V lookup: CDR1 SGHVS, CDR2 FNYEAQ. Trimming cost V 3 bases and J 8 bases, with 19 bases left between them. CDR3 loop: CASSFGGVGALEAFF. The DNA of the CDR3 is TGTGCCAGCAGCTTCGGGGGAGTGGGGGCATTAGAAGCTTTCTTT.

In its sample, this clonotype was seen many times. The genes are TRBV19 and TRBJ1-2; the match to TRBD1 covers 7 bases. The CDR3 has 15 amino acids. CDR1 and CDR2 (germline): LNHDA, SQIVND (reference sequence). The junction had 11 bases not matched to a gene; V was cut back by 6 bases and J by 4 bases. The CDR3 sequence: CASRTAGGSGYGYTF. The CDR3 bases are TGTGCCAGTAGGACAGCAGGGGGAAGTGGCTATGGCTACACCTTC.

The chain uses TRBV5-8 and TRBJ2-7, with 10 bases fitting TRBD1. The length of the CDR3 is 15 residues. Germline CDR1 SGHTS, CDR2 YDEGEE. CDR3 nucleotide sequence: TGTGCTAGTATAAGTTCCGGGACAGGGGCCTACGAGCAGTACTTC. This translates into CASISSGTGAYEQYF.

This clonotype has at least ten counts. The chain uses TRBV6-5 and TRBJ2-2; 10 nucleotides agree with TRBD2. The CDR3 is 15 residues long. Germline V gene sequence: CDR1 MNHEY, CDR2 SVGAGI. V lost 5 bases and J lost 4; bases outside the gene matches: 4. The CDR3 DNA reads TGTGCCAGCAGTCTTAGCGGGAGGAGCACCGGGGAGCTGTTTTTT. It encodes CASSLSGRSTGELFF.

Regarding this clonotype: This CDR3 fails to terminate in the conserved phenylalanine or tryptophan, so it likely reflects a read error. The chain is built from TRBV6-1 and TRBJ1-5; TRBD1 matches at 7 bases. This CDR3 is built from 15 residues. Germline CDR1 MNHNS, CDR2 SASEGT. The ends lost 8 bases at V and 6 bases at J; junction bases unmatched: 13. This CDR3 reads CASSWEGATLQPQHL. Written as DNA, the CDR3 is TGTGCCAGCTCCTGGGAGGGGGCGACCCTTCAGCCCCAGCATCTT.

Notes on this clonotype: A much larger clone lies a single base off, so this may be a read error. CDR3 sequence reads: CANSFAAGGRNEQFF. The CDR3 coding sequence is TGTGCCAACAGTTTCGCGGCGGGGGGGCGCAATGAGCAGTTCTTC. J is TRBJ2-1 and V is TRBV12-3 or TRBV12-4, with 9 bases identical to TRBD2. The CDR3 has 15 residues.

The chain couples TRBV24-1 to TRBJ1-3, with D possibly TRBD1 on 6 matching bases. Between the trimmed V and J ends, which lost 11 bases and 0 bases, there was a span of 13 bases. Germline assignment: CDR1 KGHDR and CDR2 SFDVKD. This CDR3 has 14 amino acids. CDR3 loop: CASSPDSSGNTIYF. In DNA, the CDR3 is TGTGCCAGCTCACCGGACAGCTCTGGAAACACCATATATTTT.

This chain connects TRBV9 to TRBJ2-7; TRBD2 matches at 13 bases. The CDR3 has 16 amino acids. In germline, CDR1 is SGDLS, CDR2 YYNGEE. The CDR3 reads CAPPGLAGRGTYEQYF. In nucleotides, the CDR3 is TGTGCTCCACCGGGACTAGCGGGAAGAGGAACCTACGAGCAGTACTTC.

This clonotype was observed a handful of times. The rearrangement joins TRBV2 to TRBJ2-5; 8 bases are shared with TRBD2. V trimming: 3 bases; J trimming: 5 bases; junction bases outside the gene matches: 2. CDR1 is SNHLY, CDR2 FYNNEI, per germline. The CDR3 is 13 amino acids. This chain's CDR3 is CASSDERGETQYF. The DNA of the CDR3 is TGTGCCAGCAGTGATGAGCGGGGGGAGACCCAGTACTTC.

This clonotype was observed a few times. The chain joins TRBV6-2 or TRBV6-3 to TRBJ2-2, with TRBD1 matching over 7 bases. The CDR3 has 18 amino acids. The germline V gene encodes CDR1 MNHEY and CDR2 SVGEGT. The ends lost 2 bases at V and 0 bases at J; junction bases unmatched: 9. The CDR3 loop is CASSYDEGATSNTGELFF. The CDR3 DNA reads as TGTGCCAGCAGTTACGATGAGGGGGCGACTTCGAACACCGGGGAGCTGTTTTTT.

A note on this clonotype: At one of its ends the junction is not consistent with the germline gene, which may arise from a read error. The chain combines TRBV24-1 with TRBJ1-1; a weak D match, TRBD1 (6 bases). CDR3 length equals 15 residues. The germline V gene encodes CDR1 KGHDR and CDR2 SFDVKD. The CDR3 region has the DNA TGTGCCACCAGTGAACCTGGACAGAAGAACACTGAAGCTTCCTTT. It yields the protein CATSEPGQKNTEASF.

The genes are TRBV7-3 and TRBJ2-6; D is unresolved. The V end was cut by 5 bases, the J end by 15 bases, with 2 bases between. Germline V gene lookup returns CDR1 SGHTA and CDR2 FQGTGA. There are 8 residues in the CDR3. Here the CDR3 DNA reads TGTGCCAGCAGCAACCTGACTTTC. It is translated as CASSNLTF.

The chain recombines TRBV14 with TRBJ2-1; 10 positions match TRBD1. Looked up from germline, CDR1 is SGHDN and CDR2 is FVKESK. CDR3 length: 17 residues. V was pared by 6 bases and J by 4 bases, with 12 bases of the junction left unmatched. The CDR3 region is CASSARAGQGEYNEQFF. Written as DNA, the CDR3 is TGTGCCAGCAGTGCACGAGCCGGACAGGGGGAATACAATGAGCAGTTCTTC.

This clonotype was seen only once. Its ends do not fully match the called genes, so a read error is possible. This chain joins TRBV24-1 and TRBJ2-1; TRBD1 matches 11 bases. From germline, CDR1 is KGHDR and CDR2 SFDVKD. This CDR3 is built from 15 residues. CDR3 in amino acids: CATTPGTGGNDEQFF. For the CDR3, the DNA is TGCGCCACCACACCCGGGACAGGGGGGAACGATGAGCAGTTCTTC.

In its sample, this clonotype was seen many times. The chain joins TRBV6-1 to TRBJ1-4; 12 nucleotides align to TRBD1. CDR3 length: 15 amino acids. CDR1 and CDR2 (germline): MNHNS, SASEGT. The trim removed 1 base at V and 9 bases at J, leaving 3 bases unmatched. For the CDR3, the DNA is TGTGCCAGCAGTGAAGGGGGGACAGGGGGCCAAAAACTGTTTTTT. It is translated as CASSEGGTGGQKLFF.